Each of the 30 T cell receptor beta chains below was sequenced from the same sample in a study of T cells in pancreatic ductal adenocarcinoma. Surgery without prior neoadjuvant therapy was the treatment of the selected pancreatic ductal adenocarcinoma patients. TCRdb keeps only in-frame clones here, not all; method: immunoSEQ multiplex PCR. Of under 5,000 clones in the sample, roughly 84% were seen once. The sequenced sample consisted of pancreatic tumor tissue. These receptors came from a human donor with pancreatic ductal adenocarcinoma. The donor label of this sample is uncertain.

Details on this clone: One end of the junction varies from germline; a read error may be responsible. This chain connects TRBV5-3 to TRBJ1-3, with D hard to call. TRBV5-3 carries the ORF label, with uncertain function. CDR3 length: 12 residues. As DNA, the CDR3 is TGTGCCAGCAGCTTGGGTGGAAACACCATATATTTT. It yields the protein CASSLGGNTIYF.

CDR3 loop: CASSEGLSYGYTF. The CDR3 DNA reads as TGTGCCAGTAGTGAGGGACTGTCCTATGGCTACACCTTC. The chain uses TRBV19 and TRBJ1-2, with D tentatively TRBD1 (5 bases). CDR3 size: 13 residues. V lost 5 bases to trimming and J lost 4 bases, with 11 bases between them. Germline V gene lookup returns CDR1 LNHDA and CDR2 SQIVND (reference sequence).

V and J are TRBV19 and TRBJ2-1; 9 nucleotides agree with TRBD2. This CDR3 has 13 amino acids. Looked up from germline, CDR1 is LNHDA and CDR2 is SQIVND (reference sequence). Unmatched junction bases numbered 11, after V lost 5 bases and J lost 15 bases. The CDR3 DNA reads TGTGCCAGTAGTTGGGACGGGGCGGGAGGGGCGTTCTTC. This sequence encodes CASSWDGAGGAFF.

This chain's CDR3 is CSVRDRNTIYF. In DNA, the CDR3 is TGCAGCGTTCGGGACCGAAACACCATATATTTT. This rearrangement joins TRBV29-1 to TRBJ1-3, with D maybe TRBD1 (5 bases). Germline CDR1 SQVTM, CDR2 ANQGSEA. V shed 5 bases and J shed 5 bases, with 7 bases lying between them. The CDR3 totals 11 residues.

The genes are TRBV19 and TRBJ2-3, with TRBD2 matching 8 bases. Per the germline V gene, CDR1 is LNHDA and CDR2 is SQIVND (reference sequence). With V trimmed by 3 bases and J by 4 bases, 12 bases remained unmatched. The CDR3 runs 17 residues. CDR3: CASSIGGDLLSSDTQYF. The CDR3 region has the DNA TGTGCCAGTAGTATCGGGGGGGACCTCCTATCTTCAGATACGCAGTATTTT.

V gene TRBV15 combines with J gene TRBJ1-5; 11 positions match TRBD1. Germline V gives CDR1 LNHNV, CDR2 YYDKDF (reference sequence). V shed 6 bases and J 2 bases; nucleotides not matched to a gene: 12. This CDR3 has 18 residues. CDR3 coding DNA: TGTGCCACCAGTCGTCCGGGACAGGGGGGTAGAGGCAATCAGCCCCAGCATTTT. As protein: CATSRPGQGGRGNQPQHF.

The chain combines TRBV7-3 with TRBJ1-1; D is ambiguous. V lost 6 bases to trimming and J lost 5 bases, with 16 bases between them. The CDR3 extends over 14 amino acids. Germline CDR1 SGHTA, CDR2 FQGTGA. The CDR3 loop reads CASSTNAAGTEAFF. The CDR3 nucleotides are TGTGCCAGCAGTACCAATGCGGCGGGGACTGAAGCTTTCTTT. The full variable domain, rest sourced from reference TRBV7-3 and TRBJ1-1, is GAGVSQTPSNKVTEKGKYVELRCDPISGHTALYWYRQSLGQGPEFLIYFQGTGAADDSGLPNDRFFAVRPEGSVSTLKIQRTERGDSAVYLCASSTNAAGTEAFFGQGTRLTVV.

V usage is TRBV18 and J usage is TRBJ2-1; D is perhaps TRBD1 (5 bases). CDR1 KGHSH and CDR2 LQKENI come from the germline V gene. The CDR3 totals 15 residues. V was shortened by 0 bases and J by 4 bases, with 10 bases between the two germline ends. This CDR3 is CASSPPTGAYNEQFF. DNA for the CDR3: TGTGCCAGCTCACCACCAACAGGAGCATACAATGAGCAGTTCTTC.

The V gene is TRBV27, the J gene TRBJ2-2; 10 nucleotides agree with TRBD1. After removal of 6 bases from V and 3 bases from J, the junction contained 7 bases not matched to a gene. In germline, CDR1 is MNHEY, CDR2 SMNVEV (reference sequence). This CDR3 is built from 16 residues. CDR3 residues: CASSDPGTGDTGELFF. Written as DNA, the CDR3 is TGTGCCAGCAGCGACCCCGGGACAGGGGACACCGGGGAGCTGTTTTTT.

V gene TRBV6-1 combines with J gene TRBJ1-2; D might be TRBD1 (6 bases). Per germline, CDR1 MNHNS and CDR2 SASEGT. V lost 2 bases and J lost 5, with 6 bases in between. The CDR3 covers 12 residues. CDR3 sequence: CASSERGYGYTF. The CDR3 DNA is TGTGCCAGCAGTGAAAGGGGGTATGGCTACACCTTC.

J is TRBJ2-7 and V is TRBV6-6; 10 nucleotides line up with TRBD2. Trimming at V came to 5 bases and at J to 7 bases, leaving 14 bases not matched to a gene. CDR3 length: 16 amino acids. CDR1 is MNHNY and CDR2 is SVGAGI in the germline V gene (reference sequence). The CDR3 loop reads CASSPSSGGVVREQYF. CDR3 nucleotides: TGTGCCAGCAGTCCTTCTAGCGGGGGCGTCGTAAGGGAGCAGTACTTC.

The chain couples TRBV10-3 to TRBJ2-4, with TRBD2 matching 7 bases. CDR1 and CDR2 (germline): ENHRY, SYGVKD. V was pared by 8 bases and J by 0 bases, with 10 bases of the junction left unmatched. The length of the CDR3 is 16 residues. CDR3 DNA: TGTGCCATCTCCCGTGGGGGGGAGCTAGCCAAAAACATTCAGTACTTC. The encoded protein is CAISRGGELAKNIQYF.

The chain uses TRBV4-3 and TRBJ2-7; TRBD1 is a possible D gene (6 bases). CDR1 and CDR2 from the germline V gene are LGHNA and YSLEER. This CDR3 is built from 15 residues. Trimming left V 4 bases short and J 3 bases short, with 16 bases between. As DNA, the CDR3 is TGCGCCAGCAGCCTCATCCGGGACAAGGACTACGAGCAGTACTTC. Translated, it gives CASSLIRDKDYEQYF.

The chain recombines TRBV4-3 with TRBJ2-3; the match to TRBD2 covers 7 bases. With V trimmed by 4 bases and J by 1 base, 8 bases remained unmatched. Germline CDR1 is LGHNA and CDR2 is YSLEER. This CDR3 contains 16 residues. This chain's CDR3 is CASSPELGRGTDTQYF. DNA of the CDR3: TGCGCCAGCAGCCCAGAACTAGGGAGGGGCACAGATACGCAGTATTTT.

The CDR3 sequence: CASSFLGLAGGPGIGTDTQYF. The DNA of the CDR3 is TGTGCCAGCAGTTTCCTTGGACTAGCGGGAGGGCCTGGGATTGGCACAGATACGCAGTATTTT. The chain links TRBV27 to TRBJ2-3, with 15 bases that match TRBD2. With V trimmed by 3 bases and J by 1 base, 14 bases remained unmatched. The CDR3 covers 21 residues. Germline values: CDR1 MNHEY, CDR2 SMNVEV (reference sequence).

The chain recombines TRBV5-5 with TRBJ2-7, with no clear D. V lost 0 bases, J lost 1 base, and 8 bases lay in between. The CDR3 is 14 residues long. Germline V gives CDR1 SGHKS, CDR2 YYEKEE (reference sequence). CDR3 nucleotides: TGTGCCAGCAGCTTGGAGTGGGGATCCTACGAGCAGTACTTC. As protein: CASSLEWGSYEQYF.

CDR3 protein: CASSPLAGVTYEQYF. CDR3 bases: TGTGCCAGCAGCCCACTAGCGGGAGTAACCTACGAGCAGTACTTC. This chain joins TRBV7-2 and TRBJ2-7, with TRBD2 matching over 11 bases. The CDR3 consists of 15 residues. In germline, CDR1 is SGHTA, CDR2 FQGNSA. V trimming: 5 bases; J trimming: 2 bases; junction bases outside the gene matches: 5.

The chain joins TRBV11-2 to TRBJ2-7, with 12 bases matching TRBD2. The J segment lost 4 bases and the V segment lost 5 bases, leaving 6 bases of the junction unmatched. Germline V gene data show CDR1 as SGHAT and CDR2 as FQNNGV. The CDR3 is made up of 15 amino acids. CDR3 sequence: CASSKLAGGLYEQYF. The DNA of the CDR3 is TGTGCCAGCAGCAAACTAGCGGGAGGTCTATACGAGCAGTACTTC.

The rearrangement joins TRBV5-1 to TRBJ2-6; D is tentatively TRBD1 or TRBD2 (6 bases each). CDR3 length equals 16 residues. The germline V gene has CDR1 SGHRS and CDR2 YFSETQ. Trimming cost V 4 bases and J 0 bases, with 11 bases left between them. The CDR3 bases are TGCGCCAGCAGCCAAGGGGGGTTCTCTGGGGCCAACGTCCTGACTTTC. This gives the protein CASSQGGFSGANVLTF.

The V gene is TRBV4-2, the J gene TRBJ2-3, with 13 nucleotides matching TRBD2. The V gene end was trimmed by 1 base and the J gene end by 2 bases; junction bases not matched to a gene: 6. This CDR3 has 18 residues. The germline CDR1 and CDR2 sequences are LGHNA and YNFKEQ. CDR3 in amino acids: CASSQAPGTSGATDTQYF. The CDR3 DNA follows: TGTGCCAGCAGCCAAGCACCCGGGACTAGCGGGGCCACAGATACGCAGTATTTT.

The V call is TRBV19, the J call TRBJ2-2, with 12 bases identical to TRBD1. In germline, CDR1 is LNHDA, CDR2 SQIVND (reference sequence). Trimming cost V 5 bases and J 2 bases; bases outside gene matches: 9. There are 18 residues in the CDR3. CDR3 residues: CASSGRDRGRLNTGELFF. DNA for the CDR3: TGTGCCAGTAGTGGCCGGGACAGGGGGCGCCTAAACACCGGGGAGCTGTTTTTT.

The sample holds one count of this clone. The chain links TRBV9 to TRBJ2-3; no definite D call. Germline CDR1 is SGDLS and CDR2 is YYNGEE. The length of the CDR3 is 12 residues. The ends were cut back, 4 bases at V and 1 base at J, with 4 bases in the middle. This CDR3 is CASSFRTDTQYF. Here the CDR3 DNA reads TGTGCCAGCAGCTTTCGCACAGATACGCAGTATTTT. Looking up the rest from reference TRBV9 and TRBJ2-3 gives the full variable domain: DSGVTQTPKHLITATGQRVTLRCSPRSGDLSVYWYQQSLDQGLQFLIQYYNGEERAKGNILERFSAQQFPDLHSELNLSSLELGDSALYFCASSFRTDTQYFGPGTRLTVL.

This sequence joins TRBV7-2 and TRBJ2-1; D possibly uses TRBD1 or TRBD2 (5 bases each). The germline V and J ends were trimmed by 6 bases and 3 bases, with 15 bases remaining between them. Germline CDR1 reads SGHTA; CDR2 reads FQGNSA. The CDR3 consists of 15 residues. CDR3: CASRTRGVVYNEQFF. The CDR3 DNA sequence: TGTGCCAGCAGGACCAGAGGGGTGGTCTACAATGAGCAGTTCTTC.

The chain employs TRBV4-2 and TRBJ2-5; TRBD2 is a possible D gene (7 bases). Between the trimmed V and J ends, which lost 0 bases and 5 bases, there was a span of 19 bases. This CDR3 comprises 17 residues. Looked up from germline, CDR1 is LGHNA and CDR2 is YNFKEQ. The CDR3 here is CASSQEIWWGGRETQYF. In nucleotides, the CDR3 is TGTGCCAGCAGCCAAGAAATTTGGTGGGGGGGCCGGGAGACCCAGTACTTC.

The chain employs TRBV7-2 and TRBJ2-7; possible D gene TRBD1, 5 bases. V lost 2 bases and J lost 1, with 9 bases in between. The CDR3 runs to 14 residues. CDR1 and CDR2 from the germline V gene are SGHTA and FQGNSA. Here the CDR3 DNA reads TGTGCCAGCAGCTTACCCGCAGGGTCCTACGAGCAGTACTTC. It yields the protein CASSLPAGSYEQYF.

The V and J genes are TRBV11-2 and TRBJ1-2; 9 positions match TRBD1. The CDR3 contains 14 residues. Germline trimming cut 3 bases from V and 4 bases from J; bases unmatched to any gene: 3. From germline, CDR1 is SGHAT and CDR2 FQNNGV. The DNA of the CDR3 is TGTGCCAGCAGCTTTTTGGGACAGGGCTATGGCTACACCTTC. It yields the protein CASSFLGQGYGYTF.

This chain connects TRBV12-5 to TRBJ2-1; unclear D gene. The CDR3 covers 13 residues. Germline V gives CDR1 LGHNT, CDR2 FRNRAP. Trimming took 0 bases from V and 5 from J, leaving 5 bases between them. CDR3 in amino acids: CASGLVPDNEQFF. The CDR3 bases are TGTGCTAGTGGTTTGGTACCCGACAATGAGCAGTTCTTC.

The chain uses TRBV4-2 and TRBJ1-4; 11 bases fit TRBD1. The junction had 6 bases not matched to a gene; V was cut back by 2 bases and J by 7 bases. Germline CDR1 and CDR2: LGHNA and YNFKEQ. The CDR3 sequence is 16 residues long. CDR3 sequence (DNA): TGTGCCAGCAGCCAAATCCCCGGGACAGGGGGTGAAAAACTGTTTTTT. This translates into CASSQIPGTGGEKLFF.

The J gene is TRBJ1-1, the V gene TRBV7-2; 7 positions match TRBD1. Germline V lookup: CDR1 SGHTA, CDR2 FQGNSA. There are 14 residues in the CDR3. The junction had 5 bases not matched to a gene; V was cut back by 5 bases and J by 2 bases. The CDR3 DNA follows: TGTGCCAGCAGCCGCGACAGGGTCAACACTGAAGCTTTCTTT. Translating it yields CASSRDRVNTEAFF.

The V call is TRBV6-1, the J call TRBJ1-3; D perhaps matches TRBD1 (6 bases). With 2 bases removed from V and 1 base from J, the gap between germline ends came to 9 bases. CDR3 size: 15 residues. Germline CDR1 and CDR2: MNHNS and SASEGT. CDR3 region: CASSETGLSGNTIYF. The CDR3 region has the DNA TGTGCCAGCAGTGAAACAGGGTTATCTGGAAACACCATATATTTT.